Below are 23 T cell receptor beta chains sequenced from a single sample in a study of blood T cell repertoires in COVID-19. Measured with immunoSEQ multiplex PCR; TCRdb has only the in-frame clones, and not every one. The sample comprises fewer than 85,000 clones, 88% of which are singletons, and approximately 5.5% rests with the top ten. The sequencing input was peripheral blood. These receptor sequences come from a human donor in a cohort sampled during active COVID-19.

The chain uses TRBV19 and TRBJ2-1; 12 bases fit TRBD2. In germline, CDR1 is LNHDA, CDR2 SQIVND (reference sequence). The CDR3 totals 15 residues. V lost 5 bases to trimming and J lost 4 bases; unmatched junction nucleotides: 3. CDR3 residues: CASSELAGGYNEQFF. In nucleotides, the CDR3 is TGTGCCAGTAGTGAACTAGCGGGGGGTTACAATGAGCAGTTCTTC.

The chain joins TRBV6-7 to TRBJ1-1; D may be TRBD1 (5 bases). TRBV6-7 is noted as an ORF with a role that remains uncertain. CDR3 length: 18 amino acids. The germline V and J ends were trimmed by 0 bases and 4 bases, with 21 bases remaining between them. The CDR3 DNA reads TGTGCCAGCAGTTACTCGATTTTTAAAGCAGGGCCGGGCACTGAAGCTTTCTTT. Amino acid sequence: CASSYSIFKAGPGTEAFF.

The V gene is TRBV30, the J gene TRBJ1-2; 7 nucleotides align to TRBD1. CDR3 length: 14 amino acids. V lost 0 bases to trimming and J lost 7 bases; unmatched junction nucleotides: 8. Germline assignment: CDR1 GTSNPN and CDR2 SVGIG (reference sequence). Here the CDR3 reads CAWSVETGYFGYTF. The DNA for the CDR3 is TGTGCCTGGAGTGTCGAGACAGGGTATTTTGGCTACACCTTC.

To note about this clone: A junction boundary mismatches the germline segment, possibly from a read error. The V gene is TRBV9, the J gene TRBJ2-3; 9 bases are a match to TRBD2. CDR3 length: 13 residues. In germline, CDR1 is SGDLS, CDR2 YYNGEE. CDR3 sequence reads: CASSSAPASGTRF. DNA for the CDR3: TGTGCCAGCAGCTCCGCCCCGGCTAGCGGGACCCGTTTT.

The chain couples TRBV4-3 to TRBJ1-5; 10 bases line up with TRBD1. The CDR3 consists of 16 residues. Germline trimming cut 1 base from V and 7 bases from J; bases unmatched to any gene: 7. The germline CDR1 and CDR2 sequences are LGHNA and YSLEER. The CDR3 nucleotides are TGCGCCAGCAGCCAAGGGTTGGGACAGGGGTGGCAGCCCCAGCATTTT. It encodes CASSQGLGQGWQPQHF.

This chain links TRBV30 with TRBJ1-5, with unresolved D. Trimming removed 2 bases from V and 2 bases from J, with 13 bases in between. From germline, CDR1 is GTSNPN and CDR2 SVGIG (reference sequence). This CDR3 has 15 amino acids. This chain's CDR3 is CAWSPSASGNQPQHF. In DNA form, the CDR3 reads TGTGCCTGGAGTCCAAGCGCTTCGGGCAATCAGCCCCAGCATTTT.

The rearrangement uses TRBV9 and TRBJ1-3; no clear D gene. This CDR3 spans 13 amino acids. The V end was cut by 2 bases, the J end by 2 bases, with 5 bases between. Germline V gene lookup returns CDR1 SGDLS and CDR2 YYNGEE. The CDR3 bases are TGTGCCAGCAGCGTTCTAACTGGAAACACCATATATTTT. Translating it yields CASSVLTGNTIYF.

V usage is TRBV2 and J usage is TRBJ2-4; D perhaps matches TRBD1 (5 bases). The CDR3 sequence is 17 residues long. From germline, CDR1 is SNHLY and CDR2 FYNNEI. V lost 10 bases, J lost 1 base, and 23 bases lay in between. This CDR3 is CATQGPGLPAAKNIQYF. DNA for the CDR3: TGTGCCACCCAGGGCCCCGGGTTACCTGCGGCCAAAAACATTCAGTACTTC.

The V gene is TRBV4-3, the J gene TRBJ2-1; D remains unclear. CDR3 length equals 14 residues. CDR1 is LGHNA, CDR2 YSLEER, per germline. The V end was cut by 2 bases, the J end by 3 bases, with 8 bases between. CDR3 protein: CASSQSEYYNEQFF. Written as DNA, the CDR3 is TGCGCCAGCAGCCAATCGGAGTACTACAATGAGCAGTTCTTC.

The CDR3 nucleotides read TGCGCCAGCAGCCAGACAGGGAGCCCAGGAGATACTCGTTCACCCCTCCACTTT. Its translation is CASSQTGSPGDTRSPLHF. The rearrangement links TRBV4-3 to TRBJ1-6; 7 bases line up with TRBD1. The CDR3 extends over 18 amino acids. The V and J ends lost 3 bases and 9 bases, in that order; junction bases with no gene match: 17. CDR1 LGHNA and CDR2 YSLEER come from the germline V gene.

This chain uses TRBV4-2 with TRBJ1-2, with a weak D call TRBD1 (6 bases). V was pared by 0 bases and J by 4 bases, with 18 bases between. The CDR3 spans 17 residues. Looked up from germline, CDR1 is LGHNA and CDR2 is YNFKEQ. CDR3 bases: TGTGCCAGCAGCCAAGATAGACAGGTTGGTGGGGCCTATGGCTACACCTTC. Protein: CASSQDRQVGGAYGYTF.

The rearrangement uses TRBV14 and TRBJ2-7, with TRBD1 as a possible D gene (5 bases). From germline, CDR1 is SGHDN and CDR2 FVKESK. This CDR3 comprises 15 residues. V lost 0 bases to trimming and J lost 0 bases, with 9 bases between them. The CDR3 protein is CASSQEGVSSYEQYF. CDR3 nucleotide sequence: TGTGCCAGCAGCCAAGAAGGGGTTAGCTCCTACGAGCAGTACTTC. The variable domain in full, completed from reference TRBV14 and TRBJ2-7, reads EAGVTQFPSHSVIEKGQTVTLRCDPISGHDNLYWYRRVMGKEIKFLLHFVKESKQDESGMPNNRFLAERTGGTYSTLKVQPAELEDSGVYFCASSQEGVSSYEQYFGPGTRLTVT.

A single count supports this clone. The chain couples TRBV2 to TRBJ1-1, with a possible D match to TRBD1 (5 bases). The V and J ends lost 7 bases and 1 base respectively, with 13 bases between them. From germline, CDR1 is SNHLY and CDR2 FYNNEI. The CDR3 is made up of 14 amino acids. This CDR3 reads CASKPRASNTEAFF. CDR3 nucleotides: TGTGCCAGCAAGCCCAGGGCTTCGAACACTGAAGCTTTCTTT.

The chain joins TRBV4-3 to TRBJ2-1; TRBD2 aligns across 10 bases. This CDR3 region has 15 residues. V shed 4 bases, J shed 8 bases, and the junction held 8 bases outside the gene matches. The germline gives CDR1 LGHNA, CDR2 YSLEER. The CDR3 is CASSLTSGVVDEQFF. In nucleotides, the CDR3 is TGCGCCAGCAGCCTTACTAGCGGGGTAGTCGATGAGCAGTTCTTC.

This rearrangement joins TRBV6-6 to TRBJ2-1, with TRBD2 identical over 16 bases. CDR3 length: 15 amino acids. Germline assignment: CDR1 MNHNY and CDR2 SVGAGI (reference sequence). The ends lost 5 bases at V and 8 bases at J; junction bases unmatched: 3. CDR3 nucleotide sequence: TGTGCCAGCAGTGACGGGACTAGCGGGAGGGATGAGCAGTTCTTC. Translation gives CASSDGTSGRDEQFF.

The rearrangement links TRBV11-3 to TRBJ2-1; D is unclear. CDR1 is SGHNT and CDR2 is YENEEA in the germline V gene. V lost 5 bases and J 10 bases, leaving 24 bases between the germline ends. The CDR3 covers 16 residues. CDR3 in amino acids: CASSPLTGSPVREQFF. CDR3 DNA sequence: TGTGCCAGCAGCCCGCTTACCGGGTCCCCCGTAAGGGAGCAGTTCTTC.

The chain combines TRBV29-1 with TRBJ1-5; 7 bases align to TRBD1. V lost 7 bases, J lost 11 bases, and 11 bases stayed unmatched. CDR3 length: 12 amino acids. Germline-derived CDR1 and CDR2 are SQVTM and ANQGSEA. The CDR3 spells CSARAGGGAQHF. Written as DNA, the CDR3 is TGCAGCGCCAGGGCAGGGGGTGGGGCCCAGCATTTT.

The chain carries TRBV6-1 and TRBJ2-3, with 7 positions matching TRBD2. Germline-derived CDR1 and CDR2 are MNHNS and SASEGT. Trimming took 2 bases from V and 1 from J; bases not matched to a gene: 3. CDR3 length equals 15 residues. The CDR3 DNA follows: TGTGCCAGCAGTGAATTAAGCGGGGGCACAGATACGCAGTATTTT. Translation: CASSELSGGTDTQYF.

The V and J genes are TRBV2 and TRBJ1-1; TRBD1 might be the D (5 bases). The CDR3 has 14 amino acids. Germline values: CDR1 SNHLY, CDR2 FYNNEI. Trimming pared 4 bases from V and 4 bases from J, leaving 13 bases between. DNA of the CDR3: TGTGCCAGCAGTGTGGACACCCTAACCACTGAAGCTTTCTTT. Protein product: CASSVDTLTTEAFF.

This chain connects TRBV7-2 to TRBJ2-7; the match to TRBD2 covers 12 bases. Germline-derived CDR1 and CDR2 are SGHTA and FQGNSA. The junction had 5 bases not matched to a gene; V was cut back by 5 bases and J by 6 bases. CDR3 length: 14 residues. The CDR3 here is CASSATSGRREQYF. CDR3 coding DNA: TGTGCCAGCAGCGCGACTAGCGGGAGACGCGAGCAGTACTTC.

CDR3 DNA: TGCGCCAGCAGCTTTAGAGAGACCCAGTACTTC. This gives the protein CASSFRETQYF. V and J are TRBV5-1 and TRBJ2-5; D is uncertain. The germline gives CDR1 SGHRS, CDR2 YFSETQ. The CDR3 extends over 11 amino acids. Trimming stripped 2 bases from V and 4 bases from J, with 3 bases between.

V gene TRBV27 combines with J gene TRBJ2-7, with D unclear. CDR1 is MNHEY, CDR2 SMNVEV, per germline (reference sequence). The V end was cut by 3 bases, the J end by 0 bases, with 6 bases between. The CDR3 spans 13 residues. The CDR3 nucleotides read TGTGCCAGCAGTTTTACGGGCTCCTACGAGCAGTACTTC. It encodes CASSFTGSYEQYF.

The CDR3 region is CARSLGLAGGASTDTQYF. The CDR3, as DNA: TGTGCCAGAAGCTTGGGTTTAGCGGGGGGTGCTAGCACAGATACGCAGTATTTT. The V gene is TRBV5-3, the J gene TRBJ2-3, with 10 nucleotides matching TRBD2. TRBV5-3 is an ORF, with its function uncertain. V shed 0 bases and J 0 bases; nucleotides not matched to a gene: 7. The CDR3 is 18 residues long.